A single sample is the source of the 23 T cell receptor beta chains below, sequenced in a study of cytomegalovirus exposure and HLA in healthy donors. Some clones are missing from TCRdb's copy, which holds only in-frame ones; the method was immunoSEQ multiplex PCR. The table lists about 360,000 clones, 86% of them singletons. Sample: PBMCs. Every receptor here comes from a woman aged 18-30 years in good health and CMV-seronegative.

This clone was seen a few times. The J gene is TRBJ1-5, the V gene TRBV1. TRBV1 is noted as a pseudogene. The CDR3 has 14 residues. The CDR3 here is CTSSPSKRNQPQHF. The CDR3 coding sequence is TGCACCAGCAGCCCAAGTAAGAGGAATCAGCCCCAGCATTTT.

The chain carries TRBV6-5 and TRBJ2-7; 11 bases match TRBD1. Germline CDR1 is MNHEY and CDR2 is SVGAGI. The CDR3 is 15 residues long. After removal of 4 bases from V and 2 bases from J, the junction contained 4 bases not matched to a gene. In DNA, the CDR3 is TGTGCCAGCAGTTTAGGACAGGGGGCCCCCTACGAGCAGTACTTC. This gives the protein CASSLGQGAPYEQYF.

This clone was detected only a few times. V gene TRBV27 combines with J gene TRBJ2-7; 8 positions match TRBD2. J was trimmed by 4 bases and V by 5 bases; bases with no gene match: 7. The CDR3 has 14 residues. The germline V gene encodes CDR1 MNHEY and CDR2 SMNVEV (reference sequence). CDR3 region: CASSPTASGYEQYF. DNA of the CDR3: TGTGCCAGCAGTCCGACGGCTAGCGGGTACGAGCAGTACTTC.

This chain uses TRBV27 with TRBJ2-1; D possibly corresponds to TRBD2 (5 bases). The V gene's germline CDR1 is MNHEY and CDR2 SMNVEV (reference sequence). V lost 5 bases, J lost 5 bases, and 16 bases lay in between. CDR3 size: 15 residues. The CDR3 protein is CASSHGRPGDNEQFF. The DNA of the CDR3 is TGTGCCAGCAGTCATGGGCGTCCCGGGGACAATGAGCAGTTCTTC.

This clone appeared once. The rearrangement uses TRBV19 and TRBJ1-5, with D maybe TRBD1 (6 bases). CDR3 length: 16 amino acids. The ends were cut back, 1 base at V and 2 bases at J, with 12 bases in the middle. CDR1 LNHDA and CDR2 SQIVND come from the germline V gene (reference sequence). CDR3 sequence reads: CASSIVAGVGNQPQHF. In DNA form, the CDR3 reads TGTGCCAGTAGTATAGTTGCAGGGGTGGGCAATCAGCCCCAGCATTTT.

The chain recombines TRBV5-8 with TRBJ2-1, with 7 bases lining up with TRBD2. The ends lost 4 bases at V and 10 bases at J; junction bases unmatched: 8. This CDR3 is built from 13 residues. From germline, CDR1 is SGHTS and CDR2 YDEGEE. Here the CDR3 DNA reads TGTGCCAGCAGCAAGACTAGCAGGAGGGAGCAGTTCTTC. As protein: CASSKTSRREQFF.

The V gene is TRBV11-2, the J gene TRBJ1-2; 8 nucleotides align to TRBD1. The length of the CDR3 is 15 residues. Per germline, CDR1 SGHAT and CDR2 FQNNGV. V lost 5 bases to trimming and J lost 4 bases; unmatched junction nucleotides: 9. The CDR3 sequence is CASSHHAGGSYGYTF. In nucleotides, the CDR3 is TGTGCCAGCAGCCACCATGCAGGGGGCTCCTATGGCTACACCTTC.

The chain combines TRBV2 with TRBJ2-1; 11 bases are a match to TRBD2. This CDR3 spans 15 amino acids. Trimming cost V 1 base and J 7 bases; bases outside gene matches: 3. Germline lookup yields CDR1 SNHLY and CDR2 FYNNEI. Here the CDR3 reads CASSEVSSGRNEQFF. CDR3 nucleotides: TGTGCCAGCAGTGAAGTATCTAGCGGGAGGAATGAGCAGTTCTTC.

The V and J genes are TRBV6-1 and TRBJ1-2; possible D gene TRBD1, 6 bases. Germline values: CDR1 MNHNS, CDR2 SASEGT. V lost 3 bases and J lost 7, with 12 bases in between. The CDR3 consists of 13 residues. CDR3 loop: CASSEGAVIGYTF. In DNA form, the CDR3 reads TGTGCCAGCAGTGAGGGGGCGGTGATTGGCTACACCTTC.

CDR3 bases: TGTGCCAGTGGGGGACACAGATCAAACACTGAAGCTTTCTTT. As protein: CASGGHRSNTEAFF. This rearrangement joins TRBV19 to TRBJ1-1, with D possibly TRBD1 on 6 matching bases. Germline CDR1 reads LNHDA; CDR2 reads SQIVND (reference sequence). The CDR3 is 14 residues long. V dropped 8 bases and J dropped 2 bases, with 15 bases sitting between them.

The chain links TRBV6-5 to TRBJ2-7; 9 bases match TRBD2. The germline V gene has CDR1 MNHEY and CDR2 SVGAGI. The CDR3 has 15 amino acids. The junction had 5 bases not matched to a gene; V was cut back by 5 bases and J by 0 bases. Written as DNA, the CDR3 is TGTGCCAGCAGTCCACTAGCGGGTAGCTCCTACGAGCAGTACTTC. Translation: CASSPLAGSSYEQYF.

This clone showed up many times. J is TRBJ2-7 and V is TRBV28, with 7 bases aligning to TRBD1. Germline lookup yields CDR1 MDHEN and CDR2 SYDVKM. The V segment lost 3 bases and the J segment 7 bases; nucleotides outside the gene matches: 9. The CDR3 length is 14 residues. CDR3 DNA sequence: TGTGCCAGCAGTTTGACAGGGATTTCGGGGGAGCAGTACTTC. Its protein is CASSLTGISGEQYF.

The chain carries TRBV2 and TRBJ2-2; no reliable D call. The CDR3 totals 13 residues. V dropped 4 bases and J dropped 5 bases, with 8 bases sitting between them. Per the germline V gene, CDR1 is SNHLY and CDR2 is FYNNEI. This CDR3 is CASSVRQTGELFF. DNA of the CDR3: TGTGCCAGCAGTGTGAGGCAAACCGGGGAGCTGTTTTTT. The full variable domain, its missing parts supplied by reference TRBV2 and TRBJ2-2, is EPEVTQTPSHQVTQMGQEVILRCVPISNHLYFYWYRQILGQKVEFLVSFYNNEISEKSEIFDDQFSVERPDGSNFTLKIRSTKLEDSAMYFCASSVRQTGELFFGEGSRLTVL.

This clone was counted once. The chain carries TRBV19 and TRBJ2-7; 8 bases map to TRBD1. CDR3 size: 12 residues. The J segment lost 7 bases and the V segment lost 4 bases, leaving 3 bases of the junction unmatched. The V gene's germline CDR1 is LNHDA and CDR2 SQIVND (reference sequence). The CDR3 sequence: CASSTRQGEQYF. The CDR3, as DNA: TGTGCCAGTAGTACCCGACAGGGGGAGCAGTACTTC.

The J gene is TRBJ1-3, the V gene TRBV2, with D uncertain. V dropped 1 base and J dropped 6 bases, with 10 bases sitting between them. Germline V gene sequence: CDR1 SNHLY, CDR2 FYNNEI. The CDR3 totals 14 residues. This CDR3 is CASSEGEFANTIYF. Written as DNA, the CDR3 is TGTGCCAGCAGTGAAGGGGAGTTTGCAAACACCATATATTTT.

This clone was seen a single time. This chain joins TRBV6-5 and TRBJ2-7; 7 bases are a match to TRBD1. CDR1 is MNHEY, CDR2 SVGAGI, per germline. The CDR3 has 13 residues. Trimming took 6 bases from V and 3 from J; bases not matched to a gene: 5. The CDR3 DNA sequence: TGTGCCAGCAGATCCCAGGGGGACTACGAGCAGTACTTC. It translates to CASRSQGDYEQYF.

The gene calls are TRBV7-8 and TRBJ2-2, with a possible D match to TRBD1 (6 bases). The CDR3 is 15 residues long. The germline V and J ends were trimmed by 6 bases and 4 bases, with 15 bases remaining between them. Germline V gene lookup returns CDR1 SGHVS and CDR2 FQNEAQ. Written as DNA, the CDR3 is TGTGCCAGCAGTAACTATCAGGGGACCACCGGGGAGCTGTTTTTT. Encoded protein: CASSNYQGTTGELFF.

The CDR3 coding sequence is TGCGCCAGATGTTCGGGACAGCATAATTCACCCCTCCACTTT. It is translated as CARCSGQHNSPLHF. The V gene is TRBV5-1, the J gene TRBJ1-6; 7 bases fit TRBD1. This CDR3 region has 14 residues. J gave up 5 bases and V 8 bases, and 7 bases lay outside the gene matches. CDR1 is SGHRS, CDR2 YFSETQ, per germline.

This clone occurred a few times. The V and J genes are TRBV5-5 and TRBJ1-5; D possibly corresponds to TRBD1 (5 bases). The CDR3 has 19 residues. V was cut by 4 bases and J by 0 bases, with 23 bases left in between. In germline, CDR1 is SGHKS, CDR2 YYEKEE (reference sequence). The CDR3 DNA reads as TGTGCCAGCAGCGTGCGGGGGGACGGACTGGGCTATAGCAATCAGCCCCAGCATTTT. This translates into CASSVRGDGLGYSNQPQHF.

The chain recombines TRBV27 with TRBJ2-7; weak D call: TRBD2 (7 bases). The CDR3 has 15 residues. With 3 bases removed from V and 0 bases from J, the gap between germline ends came to 12 bases. Looked up from germline, CDR1 is MNHEY and CDR2 is SMNVEV (reference sequence). The CDR3 DNA is TGTGCCAGCAGTTTTGCGGGGGCCCTCTCCTACGAGCAGTACTTC. Residues: CASSFAGALSYEQYF.

This clone was counted once. The gene calls are TRBV5-1 and TRBJ2-7, with 8 bases matching TRBD1. The CDR3 length is 16 residues. Germline V gives CDR1 SGHRS, CDR2 YFSETQ. J lost 2 bases, V lost 0 bases, and 7 bases had no gene match. CDR3 protein: CASSLALTGAPYEQYF. DNA for the CDR3: TGCGCCAGCAGCTTGGCCTTGACAGGGGCCCCCTACGAGCAGTACTTC. The complete variable domain, with remaining parts taken from reference TRBV5-1 and TRBJ2-7, reads KAGVTQTPRYLIKTRGQQVTLSCSPISGHRSVSWYQQTPGQGLQFLFEYFSETQRNKGNFPGRFSGRQFSNSRSEMNVSTLELGDSALYLCASSLALTGAPYEQYFGPGTRLTVT.

The V gene is TRBV4-1, the J gene TRBJ2-3; no definite D call. Trimming stripped 1 base from V and 4 bases from J, with 18 bases between. The CDR3 contains 17 residues. Germline CDR1 is MGHRA and CDR2 is YSYEKL. This CDR3 is CASSQVDQPRRADTQYF. The DNA of the CDR3 is TGCGCCAGCAGCCAAGTCGACCAGCCCAGACGGGCAGATACGCAGTATTTT.

The V gene is TRBV6-1, the J gene TRBJ2-3; 7 bases map to TRBD1. Germline-derived CDR1 and CDR2 are MNHNS and SASEGT. This CDR3 comprises 19 residues. The ends lost 4 bases at V and 1 base at J; junction bases unmatched: 17. The CDR3 spells CASSGRGNIGGGGTDTQYF. The DNA for the CDR3 is TGTGCCAGCAGTGGCAGGGGCAATATAGGGGGCGGAGGCACAGATACGCAGTATTTT.